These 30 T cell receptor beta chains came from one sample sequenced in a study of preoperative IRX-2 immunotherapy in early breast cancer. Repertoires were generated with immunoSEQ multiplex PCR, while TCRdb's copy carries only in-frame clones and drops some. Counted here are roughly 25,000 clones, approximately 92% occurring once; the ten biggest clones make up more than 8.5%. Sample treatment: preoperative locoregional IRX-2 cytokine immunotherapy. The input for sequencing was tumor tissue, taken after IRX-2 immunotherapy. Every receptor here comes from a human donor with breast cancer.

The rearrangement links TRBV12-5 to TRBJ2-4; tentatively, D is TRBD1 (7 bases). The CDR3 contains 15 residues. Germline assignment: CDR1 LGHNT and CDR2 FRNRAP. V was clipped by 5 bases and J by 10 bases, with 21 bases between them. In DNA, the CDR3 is TGTGCTAGTGGTACGTCGGAGGGGGCTCTAGGGATTCAGTACTTC. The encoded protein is CASGTSEGALGIQYF.

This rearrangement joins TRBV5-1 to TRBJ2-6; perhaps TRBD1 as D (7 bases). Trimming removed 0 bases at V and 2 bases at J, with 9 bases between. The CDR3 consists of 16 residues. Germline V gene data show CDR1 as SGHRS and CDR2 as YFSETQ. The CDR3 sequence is CASSLARGAGANVLTF. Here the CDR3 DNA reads TGCGCCAGCAGCTTGGCCAGGGGGGCTGGGGCCAACGTCCTGACTTTC.

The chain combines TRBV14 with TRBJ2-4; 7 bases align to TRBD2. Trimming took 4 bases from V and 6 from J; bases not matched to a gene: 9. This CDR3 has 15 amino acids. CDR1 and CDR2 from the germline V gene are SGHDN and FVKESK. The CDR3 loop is CASSPSGGAGNIQYF. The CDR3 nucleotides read TGTGCCAGCAGCCCCTCGGGGGGAGCGGGAAACATTCAGTACTTC.

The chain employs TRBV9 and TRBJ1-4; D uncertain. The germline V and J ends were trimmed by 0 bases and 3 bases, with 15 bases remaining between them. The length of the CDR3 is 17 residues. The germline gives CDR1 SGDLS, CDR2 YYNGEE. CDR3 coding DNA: TGTGCCAGCAGCGTAGCTTTGGGTTTAGACCCTAATGAAAAACTGTTTTTT. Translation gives CASSVALGLDPNEKLFF. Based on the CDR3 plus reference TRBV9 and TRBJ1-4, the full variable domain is DSGVTQTPKHLITATGQRVTLRCSPRSGDLSVYWYQQSLDQGLQFLIQYYNGEERAKGNILERFSAQQFPDLHSELNLSSLELGDSALYFCASSVALGLDPNEKLFFGSGTQLSVL.

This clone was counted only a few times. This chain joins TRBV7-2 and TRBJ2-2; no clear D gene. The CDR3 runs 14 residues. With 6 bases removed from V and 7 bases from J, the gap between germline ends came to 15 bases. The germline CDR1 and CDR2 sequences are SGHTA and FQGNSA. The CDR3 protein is CASRPNLGFGELFF. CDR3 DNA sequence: TGTGCCAGCAGACCCAACTTAGGATTCGGGGAGCTGTTTTTT.

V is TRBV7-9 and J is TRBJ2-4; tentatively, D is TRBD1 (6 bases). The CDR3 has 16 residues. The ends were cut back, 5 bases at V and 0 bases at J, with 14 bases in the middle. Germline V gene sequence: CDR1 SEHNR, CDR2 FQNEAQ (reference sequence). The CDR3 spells CASSPRDIRAKNIQYF. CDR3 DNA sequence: TGTGCCAGCAGCCCCCGGGACATCAGAGCCAAAAACATTCAGTACTTC.

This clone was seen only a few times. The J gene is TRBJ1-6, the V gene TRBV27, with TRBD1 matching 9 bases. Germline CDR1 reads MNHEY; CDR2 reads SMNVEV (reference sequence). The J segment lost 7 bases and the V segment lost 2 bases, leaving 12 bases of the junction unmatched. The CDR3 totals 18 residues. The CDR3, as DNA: TGTGCCAGCAGTTTAGTGTCTCCGGGACAGGGTGGGAATTCACCCCTCCACTTT. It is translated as CASSLVSPGQGGNSPLHF.

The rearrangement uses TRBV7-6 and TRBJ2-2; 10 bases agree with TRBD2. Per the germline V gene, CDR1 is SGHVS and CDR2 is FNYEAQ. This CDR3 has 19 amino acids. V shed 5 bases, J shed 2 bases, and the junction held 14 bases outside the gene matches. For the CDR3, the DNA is TGTGCCAGCAGCCCGCGGCCGCGAGCGGGGGGGCCTAACACCGGGGAGCTGTTTTTT. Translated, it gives CASSPRPRAGGPNTGELFF.

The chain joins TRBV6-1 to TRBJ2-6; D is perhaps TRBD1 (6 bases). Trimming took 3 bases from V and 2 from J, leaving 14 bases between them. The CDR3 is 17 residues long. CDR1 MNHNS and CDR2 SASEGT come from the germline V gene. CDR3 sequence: CASSDQGRGTGANVLTF. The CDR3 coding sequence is TGTGCCAGCAGTGATCAAGGCAGGGGTACTGGGGCCAACGTCCTGACTTTC.

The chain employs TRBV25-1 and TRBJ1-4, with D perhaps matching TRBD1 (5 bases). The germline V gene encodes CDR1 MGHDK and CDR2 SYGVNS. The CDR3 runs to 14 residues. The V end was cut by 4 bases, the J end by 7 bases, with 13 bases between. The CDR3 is CASSVAGLGEKLFF. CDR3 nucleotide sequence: TGTGCCAGCAGTGTCGCAGGGTTGGGTGAAAAACTGTTTTTT.

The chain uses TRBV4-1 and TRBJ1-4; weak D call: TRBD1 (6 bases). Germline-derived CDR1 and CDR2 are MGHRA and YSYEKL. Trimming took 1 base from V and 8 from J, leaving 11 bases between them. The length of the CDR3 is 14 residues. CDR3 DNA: TGCGCCAGCAGCCAAGCAGGGGTTGGGGAAAAACTGTTTTTT. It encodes CASSQAGVGEKLFF.

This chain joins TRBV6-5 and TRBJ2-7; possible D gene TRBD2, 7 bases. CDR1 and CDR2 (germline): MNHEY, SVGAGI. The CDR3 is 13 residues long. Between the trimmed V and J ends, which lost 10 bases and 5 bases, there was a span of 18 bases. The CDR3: CATDGGGQDEQYF. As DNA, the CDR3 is TGTGCCACCGATGGGGGGGGGCAGGACGAGCAGTACTTC.

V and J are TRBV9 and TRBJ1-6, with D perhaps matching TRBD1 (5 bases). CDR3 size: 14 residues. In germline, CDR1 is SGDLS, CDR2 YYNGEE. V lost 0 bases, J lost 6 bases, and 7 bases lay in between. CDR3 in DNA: TGTGCCAGCAGCGTAGGGACACCTAATTCACCCCTCCACTTT. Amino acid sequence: CASSVGTPNSPLHF.

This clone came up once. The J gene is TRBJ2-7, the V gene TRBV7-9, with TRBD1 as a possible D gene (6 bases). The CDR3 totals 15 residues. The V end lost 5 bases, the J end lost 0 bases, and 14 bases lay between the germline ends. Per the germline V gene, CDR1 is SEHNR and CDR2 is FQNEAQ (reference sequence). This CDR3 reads CASSAPTGHSYEQYF. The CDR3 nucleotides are TGTGCCAGCAGCGCCCCCACGGGACACTCCTACGAGCAGTACTTC.

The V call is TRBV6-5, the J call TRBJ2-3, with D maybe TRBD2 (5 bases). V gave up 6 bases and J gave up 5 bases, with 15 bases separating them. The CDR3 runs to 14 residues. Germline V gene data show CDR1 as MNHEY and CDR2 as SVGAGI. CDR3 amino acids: CASRPTDSRDTQYF. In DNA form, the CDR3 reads TGTGCCAGCAGGCCGACGGACTCACGAGATACGCAGTATTTT.

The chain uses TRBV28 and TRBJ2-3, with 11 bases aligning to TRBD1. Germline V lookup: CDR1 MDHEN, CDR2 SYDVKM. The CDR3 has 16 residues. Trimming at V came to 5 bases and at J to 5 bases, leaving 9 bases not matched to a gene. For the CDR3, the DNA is TGTGCCAGCAGTCTCTCGGGACAGGGGGTGGGAGATACGCAGTATTTT. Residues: CASSLSGQGVGDTQYF. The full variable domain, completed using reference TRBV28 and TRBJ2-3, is DVKVTQSSRYLVKRTGEKVFLECVQDMDHENMFWYRQDPGLGLRLIYFSYDVKMKEKGDIPEGYSVSREKKERFSLILESASTNQTSMYLCASSLSGQGVGDTQYFGPGTRLTVL.

The CDR3: CASSWAAEETQYF. DNA for the CDR3: TGTGCCAGCAGTTGGGCTGCCGAAGAGACCCAGTACTTC. The chain uses TRBV28 and TRBJ2-5; D call uncertain. Germline V lookup: CDR1 MDHEN, CDR2 SYDVKM. Between the trimmed V and J ends, which lost 4 bases and 3 bases, there was a span of 9 bases. The CDR3 sequence is 13 residues long.

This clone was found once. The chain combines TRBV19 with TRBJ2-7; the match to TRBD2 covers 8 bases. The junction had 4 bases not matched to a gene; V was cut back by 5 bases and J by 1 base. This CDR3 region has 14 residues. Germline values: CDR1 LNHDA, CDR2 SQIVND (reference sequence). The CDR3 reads CASSWLAGSYEQYF. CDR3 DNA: TGTGCCAGTAGTTGGCTAGCGGGTTCCTACGAGCAGTACTTC.

This chain's CDR3 is CASSGGRAYEQYF. CDR3 nucleotides: TGTGCCAGCAGCGGCGGCAGGGCCTACGAGCAGTACTTC. The V gene is TRBV25-1, the J gene TRBJ2-7, with a tentative D call TRBD1 (5 bases). Deletions cut 6 bases from V and 2 bases from J, with 11 bases between. CDR1 is MGHDK, CDR2 SYGVNS, per germline. The CDR3 contains 13 residues.

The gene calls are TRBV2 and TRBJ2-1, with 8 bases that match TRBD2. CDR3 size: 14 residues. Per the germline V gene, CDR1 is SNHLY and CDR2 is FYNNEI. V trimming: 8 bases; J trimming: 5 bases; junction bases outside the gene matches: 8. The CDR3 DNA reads TGTGCCAGCGTCGGGGCGGGAGGACACAATGAGCAGTTCTTC. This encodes CASVGAGGHNEQFF.

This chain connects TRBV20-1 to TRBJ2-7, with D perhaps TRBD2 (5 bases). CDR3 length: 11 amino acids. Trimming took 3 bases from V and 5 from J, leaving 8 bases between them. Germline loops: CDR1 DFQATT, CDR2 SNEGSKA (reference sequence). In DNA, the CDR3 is TGCAGTGCTAGTAACGGGGACGAGCAGTACTTC. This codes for CSASNGDEQYF.

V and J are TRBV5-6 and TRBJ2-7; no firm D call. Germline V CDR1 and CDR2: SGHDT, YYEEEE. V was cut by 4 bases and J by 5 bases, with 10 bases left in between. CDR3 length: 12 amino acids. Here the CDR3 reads CASSMAVDEQYF. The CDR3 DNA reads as TGTGCCAGCAGCATGGCTGTGGACGAGCAGTACTTC.

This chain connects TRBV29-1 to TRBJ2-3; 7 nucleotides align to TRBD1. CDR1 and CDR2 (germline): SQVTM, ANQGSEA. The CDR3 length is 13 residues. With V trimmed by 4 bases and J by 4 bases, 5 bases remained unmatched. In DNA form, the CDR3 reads TGCAGCGTTGCGACAGGGCGCGCAGATACGCAGTATTTT. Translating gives CSVATGRADTQYF.

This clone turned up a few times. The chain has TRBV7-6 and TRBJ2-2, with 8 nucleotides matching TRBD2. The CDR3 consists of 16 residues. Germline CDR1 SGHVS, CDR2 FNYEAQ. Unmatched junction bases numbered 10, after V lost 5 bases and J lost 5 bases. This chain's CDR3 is CASSAPGLVDTGELFF. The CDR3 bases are TGTGCCAGCAGCGCGCCGGGACTAGTAGATACCGGGGAGCTGTTTTTT.

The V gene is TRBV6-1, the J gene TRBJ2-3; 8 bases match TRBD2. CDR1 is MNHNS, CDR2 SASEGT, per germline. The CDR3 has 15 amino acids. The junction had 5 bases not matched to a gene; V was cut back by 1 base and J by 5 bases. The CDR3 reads CASSEVRLAGDTQYF. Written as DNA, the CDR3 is TGTGCCAGCAGTGAAGTTCGGCTAGCGGGAGATACGCAGTATTTT.

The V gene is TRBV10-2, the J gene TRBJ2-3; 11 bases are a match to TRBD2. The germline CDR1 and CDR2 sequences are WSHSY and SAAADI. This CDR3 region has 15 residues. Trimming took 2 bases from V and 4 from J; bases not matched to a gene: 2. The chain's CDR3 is CASSEIAGGSDTQYF. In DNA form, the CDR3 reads TGCGCCAGCAGTGAGATAGCGGGGGGGTCAGATACGCAGTATTTT.

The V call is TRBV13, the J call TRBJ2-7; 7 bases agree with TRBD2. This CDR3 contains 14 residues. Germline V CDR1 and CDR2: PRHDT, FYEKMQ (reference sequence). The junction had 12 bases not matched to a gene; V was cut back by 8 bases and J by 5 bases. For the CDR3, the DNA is TGTGCCAGCGGGGGGGACCCTGAATGGAACGAGCAGTACTTC. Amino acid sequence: CASGGDPEWNEQYF.

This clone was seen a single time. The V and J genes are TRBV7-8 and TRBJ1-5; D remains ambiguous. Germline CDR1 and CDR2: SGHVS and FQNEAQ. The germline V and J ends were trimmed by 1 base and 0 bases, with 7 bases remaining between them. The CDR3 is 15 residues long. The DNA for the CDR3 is TGTGCCAGCAGCTTAGGTGAATATAGCAATCAGCCCCAGCATTTT. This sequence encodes CASSLGEYSNQPQHF.

The CDR3 loop reads CASRPGLAGGRGAYEQYF. The CDR3 DNA is TGTGCCAGCAGGCCCGGACTAGCGGGGGGGCGAGGCGCTTACGAGCAGTACTTC. The rearrangement links TRBV2 to TRBJ2-7; the match to TRBD2 covers 15 bases. The CDR3 is 18 residues long. Trimming cost V 6 bases and J 4 bases; bases outside gene matches: 13. Per germline, CDR1 SNHLY and CDR2 FYNNEI. Complete variable domain (other parts from reference TRBV2 and TRBJ2-7): EPEVTQTPSHQVTQMGQEVILRCVPISNHLYFYWYRQILGQKVEFLVSFYNNEISEKSEIFDDQFSVERPDGSNFTLKIRSTKLEDSAMYFCASRPGLAGGRGAYEQYFGPGTRLTVT.

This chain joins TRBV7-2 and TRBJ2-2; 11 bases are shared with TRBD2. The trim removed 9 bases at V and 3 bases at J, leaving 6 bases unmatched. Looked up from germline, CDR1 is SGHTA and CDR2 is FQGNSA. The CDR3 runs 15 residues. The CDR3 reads CARRKGLADTGELFF. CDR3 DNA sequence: TGTGCCAGGAGAAAGGGACTAGCGGACACCGGGGAGCTGTTTTTT.